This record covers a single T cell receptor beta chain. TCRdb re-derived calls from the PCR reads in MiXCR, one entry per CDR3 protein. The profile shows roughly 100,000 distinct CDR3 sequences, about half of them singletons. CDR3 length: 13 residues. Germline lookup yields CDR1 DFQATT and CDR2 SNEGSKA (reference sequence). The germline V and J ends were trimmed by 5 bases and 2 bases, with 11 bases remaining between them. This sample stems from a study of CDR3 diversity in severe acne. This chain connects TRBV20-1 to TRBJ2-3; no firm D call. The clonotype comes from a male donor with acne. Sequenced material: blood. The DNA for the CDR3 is TGCAGTGCTGGTGGACCAAACACAGATACGCAGTATTTT. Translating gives CSAGGPNTDTQYF.